This is a list of T cell receptor beta chains from one sample in a study of chemoradiotherapy in HPV16-positive cancers. Clones were sequenced by immunoSEQ multiplex PCR, and TCRdb holds only the in-frame ones, with some missing. The sample holds about 35,000 clones; roughly 90% are singletons and the top ten take 3% to 4%. The sample in question was blood, obtained from a patient who underwent chemoradiotherapy. These receptors all stem from a human donor with HPV-associated anogenital cancer. Both conserved end residues are part of each CDR3. Each record gives: clone size, J gene, V gene, D gene, CDR3 DNA, CDR3 protein. D genes are given only for firm matches. The size field is filled for only some rows; it gives once, few, many or a size class.

>-|TRBJ1-1|TRBV6-1|-
TGTGCCAGCACTACAGGGTGGGGGATGAACACTGAAGCTTTCTTT
CASTTGWGMNTEAFF
>-|TRBJ2-7|TRBV4-1|-
TGCGCCAGCAGCCAGGCCCGGCAGGGCTACGAGCAGTACTTC
CASSQARQGYEQYF
>-|TRBJ1-2|TRBV27|-
TGTGCCAGCAGTTTTCAAACTAACTATGGCTACACCTTC
CASSFQTNYGYTF
>once|TRBJ2-2|TRBV9|-
TGTGCCAGCAGCGCCACAGGACAAGGGACCGGGGAGCTGTTTTTT
CASSATGQGTGELFF
>-|TRBJ2-2|TRBV5-1|TRBD2
TGCGCCAGCAGCTCAGGGACTAGCGCTTACACCGGGGAGCTGTTTTTT
CASSSGTSAYTGELFF
>-|TRBJ2-7|TRBV6-5|-
TGTGCCAGCAGTTCCGGGCCCTCCTACGAGCAGTACTTC
CASSSGPSYEQYF
>-|TRBJ2-7|TRBV19|-
TGTGCCAGTCAGCGCCGTGGGACGGCCACGTTTACCGAGCAGTACTTC
CASQRRGTATFTEQYF
>-|TRBJ2-1|TRBV15|-
TGTGCCACCAGCAGAGGACAGCCCTCGGATGAGCAGTTCTTC
CATSRGQPSDEQFF
>-|TRBJ2-5|TRBV7-2|TRBD2
TGTGCCAGCAGCGTACGTAGCGGGGGGGCCGAACAGACCCAGTACTTC
CASSVRSGGAEQTQYF
>once|TRBJ2-3|TRBV5-6|TRBD2
TGTGCCAGCAGCTTGCTGCTAGCGGGGGATACTAGCACAGATACGCAGTATTTT
CASSLLLAGDTSTDTQYF
>once|TRBJ2-7|TRBV6-5|-
TGTGCCAGCACTTCCCTCGGGTACGAGCAGTACTTC
CASTSLGYEQYF
>-|TRBJ1-1|TRBV25-1|-
TGTGCCAGCAGTGAATTAAAGGGGCATGACACTGAAGCTTTCTTT
CASSELKGHDTEAFF
>-|TRBJ2-2|TRBV4-3|TRBD1
TGCGCCAGCAGCAGGCCCGGGACAGGGGGCACCGGGGAGCTGTTTTTT
CASSRPGTGGTGELFF
>-|TRBJ2-3|TRBV15|TRBD1
TGTGCCACCAGCAGGGACAGGGGCACAGATACGCAGTATTTT
CATSRDRGTDTQYF
>once|TRBJ2-7|TRBV5-4|TRBD1
TGTGCCAGCAGCTTGGGGGACAGGGGTAAAAGAGAGCAGTACTTC
CASSLGDRGKREQYF
>-|TRBJ2-1|TRBV27|TRBD2
TGTGCCAGCAGTTTCGGGACTAGCGGGGACAATGAGCAGTTCTTC
CASSFGTSGDNEQFF
>-|TRBJ1-1|TRBV27|-
TGTGCCAGCAGTTTATTTTTGTACACTGAAGCTTTCTTT
CASSLFLYTEAFF
>-|TRBJ2-2|TRBV9|TRBD2
TGTGCCAGCTCCCCGTTTGCGGGGGGCGCGAACACCGGGGAGCTGTTTTTT
CASSPFAGGANTGELFF
>-|TRBJ2-4|TRBV27|TRBD2
TGTGCCAGCAGTACCACTAGCGGGGGGTTGAACATTCAGTACTTC
CASSTTSGGLNIQYF
>-|TRBJ2-5|TRBV6-5|TRBD1
TGTGCCAGCAGCCACGGACAGGGGAGGCGAGAGACCCAGTACTTC
CASSHGQGRRETQYF
>once|TRBJ1-4|TRBV9|-
TGTGCCAGCAGCGTAGGAAGCAGGGCGAATGAAAAACTGTTTTTT
CASSVGSRANEKLFF
>-|TRBJ2-5|TRBV4-2|-
TGTGCCAGCAGCCAAGATTTGGAGACCCAGTACTTC
CASSQDLETQYF
>once|TRBJ2-2|TRBV5-1|TRBD2
TGCGCCAGCAGCTCCCTAGCGGGGGGGCCCGACACCGGGGAGCTGTTTTTT
CASSSLAGGPDTGELFF
>once|TRBJ2-7|TRBV7-2|TRBD2
TGTGCCAGCAGCTTAGGGCTAGCGGGGTCCTACGAGCAGTACTTC
CASSLGLAGSYEQYF